This T cell receptor beta chain was identified during a study of shared clonotypes between healthy human individuals. Overall study: In total, the donors were a couple of women and three men aged 18 to 49.

Each subset's genomic DNA was shared equally among a number of immunoSEQ plates. Method: immunoSEQ multiplex PCR; TCRdb's copy keeps in-frame clones and lacks some. Altogether about 1.9 million clones are present, 93% being singletons, with the ten largest covering roughly 1.7%. Cells designated naive CD8 were CD45RO-negative and were positively selected for CCR7, with terminally differentiated effector memory CD45RA+ cells excluded. Healthy HIV-negative adults with no recent acute infections or vaccinations were recruited as donors. J was trimmed by 6 bases and V by 4 bases; bases with no gene match: 5. CDR3 size: 16 residues. The V gene's germline CDR1 is MNHEY and CDR2 SMNVEV (reference sequence).

This receptor was obtained from a man aged 18 to 29 in good health. Some clones in this sample may be carry-over from other donors' samples. V is TRBV27 and J is TRBJ2-1, with 14 bases fitting TRBD2. The specimen was naive CD8+ T cells from PBMCs. The CDR3 sequence is CASSSRLAGGGNEQFF. In nucleotides, the CDR3 is TGTGCCAGCAGTTCCCGACTAGCGGGAGGGGGCAATGAGCAGTTCTTC.